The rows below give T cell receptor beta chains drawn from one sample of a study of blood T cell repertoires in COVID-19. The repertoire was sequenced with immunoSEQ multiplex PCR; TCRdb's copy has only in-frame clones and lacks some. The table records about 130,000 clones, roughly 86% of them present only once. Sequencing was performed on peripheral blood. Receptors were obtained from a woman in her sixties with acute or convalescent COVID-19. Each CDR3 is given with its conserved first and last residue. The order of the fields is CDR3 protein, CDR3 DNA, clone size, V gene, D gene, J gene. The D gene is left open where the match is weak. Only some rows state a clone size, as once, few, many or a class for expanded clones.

CDR3: CASSIKGANTEAFF
DNA: TGTGCCAGTAGTATTAAGGGGGCGAACACTGAAGCTTTCTTT
size: .
V: TRBV19
D: TRBD1
J: TRBJ1-1

CDR3: CASRGQGNTEAFF
DNA: TGTGCCAGCAGAGGACAGGGGAACACTGAAGCTTTCTTT
size: few
V: TRBV27
D: TRBD1
J: TRBJ1-1

CDR3: CASSLELYEQYF
DNA: TGTGCCAGCAGCTTGGAGCTCTACGAGCAGTACTTC
size: .
V: TRBV5-4
D: .
J: TRBJ2-7

CDR3: CAWSTSSGANVLTF
DNA: TGTGCCTGGAGTACGAGCTCTGGGGCCAACGTCCTGACTTTC
size: .
V: TRBV30
D: .
J: TRBJ2-6

CDR3: CASSHLRLGYNEQFF
DNA: TGTGCCAGCAGCCACCTCCGTCTCGGGTACAATGAGCAGTTCTTC
size: .
V: TRBV7-9
D: .
J: TRBJ2-1

CDR3: CATRIGTDNSPLHF
DNA: TGTGCCACCCGGATTGGGACAGATAATTCACCCCTCCACTTT
size: .
V: TRBV10-3
D: TRBD1
J: TRBJ1-6

CDR3: CASSMGRGNQPQHF
DNA: TGTGCCAGTAGTATGGGCAGGGGGAACCAGCCCCAGCATTTT
size: .
V: TRBV19
D: TRBD1
J: TRBJ1-5

CDR3: CAIKDPGQGSEKLFF
DNA: TGTGCCATCAAGGACCCGGGACAGGGTTCAGAAAAACTGTTTTTT
size: .
V: TRBV10-3
D: TRBD1
J: TRBJ1-4

CDR3: CASSFQGSNTEAFF
DNA: TGTGCCAGCAGTTTTCAGGGATCGAACACTGAAGCTTTCTTT
size: .
V: TRBV27
D: .
J: TRBJ1-1

CDR3: CASSLNRNTEAFF
DNA: TGTGCCAGCAGTTTGAACAGGAACACTGAAGCTTTCTTT
size: .
V: TRBV11-2
D: .
J: TRBJ1-1

CDR3: CASSRGGPQYEQYF
DNA: TGTGCCAGCAGCCGCGGAGGCCCACAGTACGAGCAGTACTTC
size: .
V: TRBV28
D: .
J: TRBJ2-7

CDR3: CASSEEVGTSGRPFF
DNA: TGTGCCAGCAGTGAAGAAGTGGGGACTAGCGGGAGACCCTTCTTC
size: .
V: TRBV6-1
D: TRBD2
J: TRBJ2-1

CDR3: CASSPRDRAEAFF
DNA: TGTGCCAGCTCACCCCGTGACAGGGCTGAAGCTTTCTTT
size: .
V: TRBV18
D: TRBD1
J: TRBJ1-1

CDR3: CASSQVGAGPGELFF
DNA: TGCGCCAGCAGCCAAGTAGGGGCGGGACCCGGGGAGCTGTTTTTT
size: .
V: TRBV4-1
D: .
J: TRBJ2-2

CDR3: CASSTRQGLGGNTIYF
DNA: TGTGCCAGCAGTACCAGACAGGGATTGGGAGGAAACACCATATATTTT
size: .
V: TRBV28
D: TRBD1
J: TRBJ1-3

CDR3: CASRSDTQGNQPQHF
DNA: TGTGCCAGTAGGTCGGACACGCAAGGCAATCAGCCCCAGCATTTT
size: once
V: TRBV19
D: .
J: TRBJ1-5

CDR3: CASSRQVTGNTIYF
DNA: TGTGCCAGCAGCCGACAGGTGACAGGAAACACCATATATTTT
size: .
V: TRBV28
D: .
J: TRBJ1-3

CDR3: CASSLGASGRIYNEQFF
DNA: TGTGCCAGCAGTTTAGGAGCTAGCGGGAGGATCTACAATGAGCAGTTCTTC
size: few
V: TRBV28
D: TRBD2
J: TRBJ2-1

CDR3: CAASKQGSHEQFF
DNA: TGTGCCGCCAGCAAACAGGGTTCCCATGAGCAGTTCTTC
size: once
V: TRBV3-1/TRBV3-2
D: .
J: TRBJ2-1

CDR3: CASSNMGTGYEQYF
DNA: TGTGCCAGTAGTAACATGGGGACTGGCTACGAGCAGTACTTC
size: .
V: TRBV19
D: .
J: TRBJ2-7

CDR3: CATSRDSAGPTLNTEAFF
DNA: TGTGCCACCAGCAGAGATTCGGCAGGGCCCACTTTGAACACTGAAGCTTTCTTT
size: .
V: TRBV15
D: .
J: TRBJ1-1

CDR3: CASSYTAGNFYGYTF
DNA: TGTGCCAGCAGTTACACGGCAGGAAACTTCTATGGCTACACCTTC
size: .
V: TRBV6-5
D: .
J: TRBJ1-2

CDR3: CASSIIAGGVSYEQYF
DNA: TGTGCCAGCAGCATAATAGCGGGAGGAGTCTCCTACGAGCAGTACTTC
size: .
V: TRBV27
D: TRBD2
J: TRBJ2-7

CDR3: CASSLTGMTNTEAFF
DNA: TGTGCCAGCAGTTTGACAGGGATGACGAACACTGAAGCTTTCTTT
size: .
V: TRBV6-5
D: TRBD1
J: TRBJ1-1

CDR3: CASSSPKSGSYEQYF
DNA: TGTGCCAGCAGCTCTCCCAAGAGCGGGAGCTACGAGCAGTACTTC
size: once
V: TRBV7-9
D: TRBD2
J: TRBJ2-7

CDR3: CASSLTGTSGNEQFF
DNA: TGTGCCAGCAGCTTAACAGGGACTAGCGGCAATGAGCAGTTCTTC
size: .
V: TRBV7-3
D: TRBD2
J: TRBJ2-1

CDR3: CASRAGGSNQPQHF
DNA: TGTGCCAGCAGGGCCGGGGGAAGCAATCAGCCCCAGCATTTT
size: .
V: TRBV28
D: .
J: TRBJ1-5

CDR3: CASSPLFNEQFF
DNA: TGTGCCAGCAGCCCCCTATTCAATGAGCAGTTCTTC
size: few
V: TRBV11-2
D: .
J: TRBJ2-1

CDR3: CSARGRYEQYF
DNA: TGCAGTGCCCGCGGTCGATACGAGCAGTACTTC
size: few
V: TRBV20-1
D: .
J: TRBJ2-7

CDR3: CAWTDRSLTKSPYEQYF
DNA: TGTGCCTGGACGGACAGGTCTCTTACAAAATCACCCTACGAGCAGTACTTC
size: .
V: TRBV30
D: TRBD1
J: TRBJ2-7

CDR3: CASSYSEVGGYTF
DNA: TGTGCCAGCAGTTATTCTGAGGTCGGGGGCTACACCTTC
size: .
V: TRBV6-5
D: .
J: TRBJ1-2

CDR3: CASTYRVDYGYTF
DNA: TGTGCCAGCACGTACAGGGTGGACTATGGCTACACCTTC
size: .
V: TRBV2
D: .
J: TRBJ1-2

CDR3: CASSVANAENSPLHF
DNA: TGTGCCAGCAGCGTAGCTAATGCTGAGAATTCACCCCTCCACTTT
size: once
V: TRBV9
D: .
J: TRBJ1-6

CDR3: CAISEEGWGTEAFF
DNA: TGTGCCATCAGTGAAGAGGGATGGGGCACTGAAGCTTTCTTT
size: .
V: TRBV10-3
D: .
J: TRBJ1-1

CDR3: CASSFGTAYEQYF
DNA: TGTGCCAGCAGCTTCGGGACAGCCTACGAGCAGTACTTC
size: .
V: TRBV7-8
D: TRBD1
J: TRBJ2-7

CDR3: CASSIRQGGGSAEAFF
DNA: TGTGCCAGTAGTATCCGACAGGGTGGAGGATCTGCGGAAGCTTTCTTT
size: .
V: TRBV19
D: TRBD1
J: TRBJ1-1

CDR3: CASSPRQGTTGNTIYF
DNA: TGTGCCAGCAGCCCCAGACAGGGAACGACTGGAAACACCATATATTTT
size: .
V: TRBV7-9
D: TRBD1
J: TRBJ1-3

CDR3: CSVLGTYGYTF
DNA: TGCAGCGTTCTGGGGACTTATGGCTACACCTTC
size: .
V: TRBV29-1
D: .
J: TRBJ1-2

CDR3: CASRTSGTGAYGYTF
DNA: TGTGCCAGCAGAACCTCCGGGACAGGGGCCTATGGCTACACCTTC
size: .
V: TRBV6-5
D: TRBD1
J: TRBJ1-2

CDR3: CASSFKALAGIDEQFF
DNA: TGTGCCAGCAGCTTTAAGGCTCTAGCGGGGATTGATGAGCAGTTCTTC
size: .
V: TRBV7-3
D: TRBD2
J: TRBJ2-1

CDR3: CASNRLAGYPDEQFF
DNA: TGCGCCAGCAACCGACTAGCGGGATATCCCGATGAGCAGTTCTTC
size: .
V: TRBV5-1
D: TRBD2
J: TRBJ2-1

CDR3: CASRSTSGRYEQYF
DNA: TGTGCCAGCAGATCTACTAGCGGGAGGTACGAGCAGTACTTC
size: once
V: TRBV28
D: TRBD2
J: TRBJ2-7

CDR3: CASSLGRTGGNTIYF
DNA: TGTGCCAGCAGCTTAGGACGGACTGGAGGAAACACCATATATTTT
size: .
V: TRBV11-3
D: .
J: TRBJ1-3

CDR3: CASSIDLPTSGIGETQYF
DNA: TGTGCCAGTAGTATAGATCTCCCGACTAGCGGGATAGGGGAGACCCAGTACTTC
size: .
V: TRBV19
D: TRBD2
J: TRBJ2-5

CDR3: CASSLELGGTEAFF
DNA: TGTGCCAGCAGCTTAGAATTGGGGGGCACTGAAGCTTTCTTT
size: .
V: TRBV11-2
D: .
J: TRBJ1-1

CDR3: CASSLVGGRNTEAFF
DNA: TGTGCCAGCAGCTTAGTAGGAGGGCGGAACACTGAAGCTTTCTTT
size: .
V: TRBV11-1
D: .
J: TRBJ1-1

CDR3: CASSSGQQNTEAFF
DNA: TGTGCCAGCAGCTCGGGACAACAGAACACTGAAGCTTTCTTT
size: .
V: TRBV5-8
D: .
J: TRBJ1-1

CDR3: CASSLPPTSGRAGRAYNEQFF
DNA: TGTGCCAGCAGTTTACCCCCGACTAGCGGGAGGGCCGGGCGCGCCTACAATGAGCAGTTCTTC
size: few
V: TRBV28
D: TRBD2
J: TRBJ2-1

CDR3: CASSQDWGGDRVTSFFGYTF
DNA: TGTGCCAGCAGCCAAGATTGGGGCGGGGACAGGGTGACAAGTTTTTTCGGCTACACCTTC
size: few
V: TRBV3-1/TRBV3-2
D: TRBD1
J: TRBJ1-2

CDR3: CASSSAENYGYTF
DNA: TGTGCCAGCAGTTCTGCGGAAAACTATGGCTACACCTTC
size: .
V: TRBV28
D: .
J: TRBJ1-2

CDR3: CASSPPGTGNSPLHF
DNA: TGTGCCAGCAGTCCTCCCGGGACAGGGAACTCACCCCTCCACTTT
size: .
V: TRBV3-1/TRBV3-2
D: TRBD1
J: TRBJ1-6

CDR3: CAWSPGLVFYEQFF
DNA: TGTGCCTGGAGTCCGGGACTAGTGTTTTATGAGCAGTTCTTC
size: .
V: TRBV30
D: TRBD2
J: TRBJ2-1